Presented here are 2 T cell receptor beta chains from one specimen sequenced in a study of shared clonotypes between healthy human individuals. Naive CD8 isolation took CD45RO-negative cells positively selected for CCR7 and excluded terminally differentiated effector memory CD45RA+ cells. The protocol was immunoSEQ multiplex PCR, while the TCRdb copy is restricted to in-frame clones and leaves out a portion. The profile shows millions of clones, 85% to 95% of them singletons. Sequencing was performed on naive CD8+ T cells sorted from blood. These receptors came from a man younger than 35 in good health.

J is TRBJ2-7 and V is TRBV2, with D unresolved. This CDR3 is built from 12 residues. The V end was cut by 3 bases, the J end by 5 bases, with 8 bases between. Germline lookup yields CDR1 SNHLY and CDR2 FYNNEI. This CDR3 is CASSDLRDEQYF. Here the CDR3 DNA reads TGTGCCAGCAGTGATCTCCGTGACGAGCAGTACTTC.

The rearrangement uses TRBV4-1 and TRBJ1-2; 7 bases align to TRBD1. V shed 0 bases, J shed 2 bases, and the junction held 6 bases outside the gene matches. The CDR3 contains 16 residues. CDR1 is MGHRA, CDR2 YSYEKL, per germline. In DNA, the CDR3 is TGCGCCAGCAGCCAAGATCAAGGGACAGTGAACTATGGCTACACCTTC. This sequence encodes CASSQDQGTVNYGYTF.